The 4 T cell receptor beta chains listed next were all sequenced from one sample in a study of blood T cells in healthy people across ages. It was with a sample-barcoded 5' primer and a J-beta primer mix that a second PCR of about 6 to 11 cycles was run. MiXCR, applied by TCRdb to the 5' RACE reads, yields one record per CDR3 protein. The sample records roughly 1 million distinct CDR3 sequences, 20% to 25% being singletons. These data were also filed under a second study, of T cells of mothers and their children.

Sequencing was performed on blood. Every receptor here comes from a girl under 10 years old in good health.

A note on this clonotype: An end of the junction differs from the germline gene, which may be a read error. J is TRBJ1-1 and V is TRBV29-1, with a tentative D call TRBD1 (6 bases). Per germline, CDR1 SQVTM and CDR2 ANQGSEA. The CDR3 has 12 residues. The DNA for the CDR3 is TGCAGCGTTGAGGGGGGGGCCCGCGGCCCTCACTTT. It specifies CSVEGGARGPHF.

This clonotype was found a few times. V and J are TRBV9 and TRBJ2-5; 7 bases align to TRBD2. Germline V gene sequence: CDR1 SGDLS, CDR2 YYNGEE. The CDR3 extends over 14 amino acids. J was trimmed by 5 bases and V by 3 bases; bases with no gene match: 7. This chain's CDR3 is CASSAGLVGETQYF. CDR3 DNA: TGTGCCAGCAGCGCCGGACTAGTAGGGGAGACCCAGTACTTC. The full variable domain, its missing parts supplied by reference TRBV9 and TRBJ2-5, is DSGVTQTPKHLITATGQRVTLRCSPRSGDLSVYWYQQSLDQGLQFLIQYYNGEERAKGNILERFSAQQFPDLHSELNLSSLELGDSALYFCASSAGLVGETQYFGPGTRLLVL.

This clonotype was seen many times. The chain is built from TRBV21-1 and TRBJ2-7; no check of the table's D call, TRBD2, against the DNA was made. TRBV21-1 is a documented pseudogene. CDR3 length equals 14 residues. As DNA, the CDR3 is TGTGCCAGCAGCAAGACAGGGTCCTCCTACGAGCAGTACTTC. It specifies CASSKTGSSYEQYF.

The CDR3 nucleotides are TGCGCCAGCAGCCAAGACCCGTGGACAGGGCAGAAATCCTACGAGCAGTACTTC. Amino acid sequence: CASSQDPWTGQKSYEQYF. The chain has TRBV4-1 and TRBJ2-7; TRBD1 aligns across 8 bases. The germline V gene has CDR1 MGHRA and CDR2 YSYEKL. The CDR3 contains 18 residues. Losses at the gene ends were 0 bases for V and 1 base for J; bases not matched to a gene: 11.